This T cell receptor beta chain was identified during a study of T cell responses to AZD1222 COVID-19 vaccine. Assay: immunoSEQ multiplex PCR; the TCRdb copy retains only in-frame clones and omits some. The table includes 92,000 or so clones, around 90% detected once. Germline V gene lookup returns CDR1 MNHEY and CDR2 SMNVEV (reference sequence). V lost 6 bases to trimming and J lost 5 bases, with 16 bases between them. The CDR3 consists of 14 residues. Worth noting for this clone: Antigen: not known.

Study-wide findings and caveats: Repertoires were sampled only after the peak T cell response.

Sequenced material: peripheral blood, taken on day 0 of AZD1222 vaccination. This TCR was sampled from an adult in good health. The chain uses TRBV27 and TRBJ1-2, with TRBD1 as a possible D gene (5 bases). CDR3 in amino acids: CASRTGGSTYGYTF. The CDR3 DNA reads TGTGCCAGCAGGACCGGGGGGTCGACGTATGGCTACACCTTC.